This T cell receptor (beta chain) is from a study of blood T cell repertoires in COVID-19. Overall study context: Acute and convalescent COVID-19 samples came from the United States, Italy and Spain. The analysed material was cDNA or gDNA that came from T cells, B-cell-depleted T cells, or PBMCs.

As processed by the authors: Cell counts per sample came from amplifying reference gene primers. Sequenced by immunoSEQ multiplex PCR; TCRdb stores in-frame clones only, minus some. V, J and clone size were drawn from that table, and D and trimming were deduced from the DNA. The sample holds roughly 100,000 clones; more than 75% are singletons and the top ten take approximately 20%. Between the trimmed V and J ends, which lost 7 bases and 0 bases, there was a span of 3 bases. CDR1 and CDR2 (germline): MDHEN, SYDVKM. This CDR3 has 11 residues. The gene calls are TRBV28 and TRBJ1-2; no firm D call. The sequence was collected from a human donor in a cohort sampled during active COVID-19. The specimen was peripheral blood. The CDR3 spells CASTSNYGYTF. In nucleotides, the CDR3 is TGTGCCAGCACTTCTAACTATGGCTACACCTTC.